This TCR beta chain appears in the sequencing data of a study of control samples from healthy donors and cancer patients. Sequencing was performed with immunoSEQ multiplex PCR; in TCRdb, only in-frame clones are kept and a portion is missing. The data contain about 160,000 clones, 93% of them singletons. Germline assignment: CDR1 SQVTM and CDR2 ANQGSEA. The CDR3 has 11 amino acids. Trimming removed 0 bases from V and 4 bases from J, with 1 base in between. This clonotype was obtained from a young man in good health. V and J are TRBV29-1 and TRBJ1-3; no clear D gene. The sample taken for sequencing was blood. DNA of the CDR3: TGCAGCGTTGAAGACGGAAACACCATATATTTT. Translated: CSVEDGNTIYF.